The 24 T cell receptor beta chains below come from one sample, sequenced in a study of T cells after yellow fever vaccination. From the 5' RACE reads, TCRdb called clonotypes with MiXCR, one entry per CDR3 protein. The sample holds a few hundred thousand distinct CDR3 sequences; 3% to 4% are singletons and the top ten take around 3%. The sequenced sample was CD4+ T cells sorted from PBMCs, obtained 10 days after the yellow fever booster vaccination. The receptors shown here come from a man aged 18 to 29 who received the YFV17D yellow fever vaccine.

The genes are TRBV10-3 and TRBJ2-3; 7 positions agree with TRBD2. CDR3 length equals 15 residues. Germline CDR1 and CDR2: ENHRY and SYGVKD. After removal of 2 bases from V and 6 bases from J, the junction contained 8 bases not matched to a gene. The CDR3 region is CAISEKPGGEDTQYF. The DNA for the CDR3 is TGTGCCATCAGTGAGAAGCCGGGGGGTGAGGATACGCAGTATTTT.

This clonotype was found many times. V is TRBV2 and J is TRBJ2-3, with D perhaps matching TRBD1 (5 bases). Per germline, CDR1 SNHLY and CDR2 FYNNEI. CDR3 length equals 13 residues. V dropped 5 bases and J dropped 3 bases, with 9 bases sitting between them. The CDR3 is CASSIPGTDTQYF. CDR3 DNA: TGTGCCAGCAGTATACCAGGGACAGATACGCAGTATTTT.

This clonotype has only a few counts. This chain joins TRBV12-3 or TRBV12-4 and TRBJ1-1, with D tentatively TRBD1 (5 bases). V was pared by 7 bases and J by 4 bases, with 16 bases between. The CDR3 covers 14 residues. As DNA, the CDR3 is TGTGCCAGCAAATTCGGGGGGTATAGCACTGAAGCTTTCTTT. Translation: CASKFGGYSTEAFF.

This clonotype was counted at least ten times. The rearrangement links TRBV5-6 to TRBJ2-4, with D tentatively TRBD1 (5 bases). CDR3 length: 15 residues. CDR1 is SGHDT and CDR2 is YYEEEE in the germline V gene. V was clipped by 0 bases and J by 3 bases, with 10 bases between them. In DNA form, the CDR3 reads TGTGCCAGCAGCTTGGGTTGGGGCAACAAAAACATTCAGTACTTC. Protein: CASSLGWGNKNIQYF.

This clonotype was counted many times. V and J are TRBV12-3 or TRBV12-4 and TRBJ1-2; D is perhaps TRBD1 (5 bases). V gave up 7 bases and J gave up 8 bases, with 20 bases separating them. This CDR3 spans 14 amino acids. The CDR3 protein is CASTPGLRAGGYTF. The CDR3 DNA follows: TGTGCCAGCACTCCGGGACTCCGGGCCGGAGGCTACACCTTC.

This clonotype was picked up many times. This chain links TRBV5-1 with TRBJ2-3, with 7 bases identical to TRBD1. The CDR3 is 16 amino acids. V gave up 4 bases and J gave up 2 bases; unmatched junction bases: 10. From germline, CDR1 is SGHRS and CDR2 YFSETQ. CDR3 amino acids: CASSDRDRDLTDTQYF. CDR3 coding DNA: TGCGCCAGCAGCGACCGTGACAGGGACCTCACAGATACGCAGTATTTT. Based on the CDR3 plus reference TRBV5-1 and TRBJ2-3, the full variable domain is KAGVTQTPRYLIKTRGQQVTLSCSPISGHRSVSWYQQTPGQGLQFLFEYFSETQRNKGNFPGRFSGRQFSNSRSEMNVSTLELGDSALYLCASSDRDRDLTDTQYFGPGTRLTVL.

This clonotype was counted many times. The rearrangement uses TRBV6-5 and TRBJ1-6; no firm D call. CDR1 is MNHEY, CDR2 SVGAGI, per germline. The ends were cut back, 6 bases at V and 8 bases at J, with 11 bases in the middle. CDR3 length: 13 residues. Here the CDR3 DNA reads TGTGCCAGCAGGGAGAAATTGGATTCACCCCTCCACTTT. Protein: CASREKLDSPLHF.

This clonotype has ten or more counts. V and J are TRBV5-6 and TRBJ1-4; D not certain. The germline gives CDR1 SGHDT, CDR2 YYEEEE. This CDR3 region has 14 residues. Trimming removed 4 bases at V and 0 bases at J, with 7 bases between. CDR3 residues: CASSRRTTNEKLFF. The CDR3 nucleotides read TGTGCCAGCAGCCGGAGGACAACTAATGAAAAACTGTTTTTT. Filled out from reference TRBV5-6 and TRBJ1-4, the complete variable domain reads DAGVTQSPTHLIKTRGQQVTLRCSPKSGHDTVSWYQQALGQGPQFIFQYYEEEERQRGNFPDRFSGHQFPNYSSELNVNALLLGDSALYLCASSRRTTNEKLFFGSGTQLSVL.

The chain recombines TRBV6-1 with TRBJ2-2, with D tentatively TRBD1 (6 bases). Between the trimmed V and J ends, which lost 5 bases and 3 bases, there was a span of 10 bases. CDR1 is MNHNS, CDR2 SASEGT, per germline. This CDR3 has 14 amino acids. The CDR3 is CASSPNRDTGELFF. In DNA, the CDR3 is TGTGCCAGCAGTCCGAACAGGGACACCGGGGAGCTGTTTTTT.

This chain links TRBV7-2 with TRBJ2-5, with TRBD2 as a possible D gene (5 bases). Germline V gene sequence: CDR1 SGHTA, CDR2 FQGNSA. V lost 4 bases, J lost 5 bases, and 14 bases lay in between. The CDR3 extends over 14 amino acids. CDR3 nucleotide sequence: TGTGCCAGCAGCTGGACCCAAACGGGGGAGACCCAGTACTTC. It encodes CASSWTQTGETQYF. Full variable domain (outside the CDR3, taken from reference TRBV7-2 and TRBJ2-5): GAGVSQSPSNKVTEKGKDVELRCDPISGHTALYWYRQSLGQGLEFLIYFQGNSAPDKSGLPSDRFSAERTGGSVSTLTIQRTQQEDSAVYLCASSWTQTGETQYFGPGTRLLVL.

This clonotype has only a few counts. The chain employs TRBV10-1 and TRBJ2-1; the D is unclear. The CDR3 extends over 13 amino acids. Germline V lookup: CDR1 WNHNN, CDR2 SYGVQD (reference sequence). Trimming removed 3 bases from V and 9 bases from J, with 12 bases in between. CDR3 bases: TGCGCCAGCAGTGACCACTTGGGGTCTGAGCAGTTCTTC. The encoded protein is CASSDHLGSEQFF.

This clonotype was recorded many times. CDR3 in amino acids: CASSSKGQSYGYTF. CDR3 DNA: TGTGCCAGCAGCTCCAAAGGACAGAGCTATGGCTACACCTTC. The V and J genes are TRBV7-2 and TRBJ1-2, with D perhaps TRBD1 (6 bases). Trimming took 4 bases from V and 4 from J, leaving 13 bases between them. This CDR3 has 14 amino acids. Germline V gene data show CDR1 as SGHTA and CDR2 as FQGNSA.

This clonotype has at least ten counts. This chain links TRBV19 with TRBJ1-4; D may be TRBD1 (6 bases). Trimming removed 5 bases from V and 4 bases from J, with 14 bases in between. Germline V gene data show CDR1 as LNHDA and CDR2 as SQIVND (reference sequence). This CDR3 has 15 amino acids. For the CDR3, the DNA is TGTGCCAGTAGTCCACAGGGATTGGGTAATGAAAAACTGTTTTTT. Protein: CASSPQGLGNEKLFF.

This clonotype appeared a few times. The rearrangement joins TRBV3-1 to TRBJ2-7; D is possibly TRBD2 (6 bases). This CDR3 contains 14 residues. The germline V gene encodes CDR1 LGHDT and CDR2 YNNKEL (reference sequence). The V gene lost 3 bases and the J gene lost 3 bases, with 12 bases spanning the gap. In nucleotides, the CDR3 is TGTGCCAGCAGCCAGGCGGGACCGCACTACGAGCAGTACTTC. Translation: CASSQAGPHYEQYF.

The rearrangement joins TRBV7-9 to TRBJ1-5; no reliable D call. V was shortened by 3 bases and J by 3 bases, with 15 bases between the two germline ends. Per germline, CDR1 SEHNR and CDR2 FQNEAQ (reference sequence). The CDR3 runs 16 residues. Here the CDR3 DNA reads TGTGCCAGCAGCTTGTTTTCAGGCAACTTCAATCAGCCCCAGCATTTT. Translating gives CASSLFSGNFNQPQHF.

This clonotype was found many times. The chain uses TRBV20-1 and TRBJ1-1; D is unresolved. Trimming removed 3 bases at V and 1 base at J, with 6 bases between. The CDR3 is made up of 12 amino acids. In germline, CDR1 is DFQATT, CDR2 SNEGSKA (reference sequence). The CDR3 is CSARPANTEAFF. The CDR3 nucleotides read TGCAGTGCTAGGCCGGCGAACACTGAAGCTTTCTTT.

This clonotype was recorded at least ten times. V gene TRBV4-1 combines with J gene TRBJ2-2; 15 bases match TRBD2. Unmatched junction bases numbered 2, after V lost 4 bases and J lost 8 bases. CDR3 size: 15 residues. CDR1 and CDR2 from the germline V gene are MGHRA and YSYEKL. CDR3 protein: CASSPGTSGGGELFF. CDR3 bases: TGCGCCAGCAGCCCCGGGACTAGCGGGGGGGGGGAGCTGTTTTTT.

The chain recombines TRBV12-3 or TRBV12-4 with TRBJ2-1; TRBD2 matches at 8 bases. The CDR3 has 14 amino acids. Trimming cost V 8 bases and J 4 bases; bases outside gene matches: 7. The CDR3 coding sequence is TGTGCCAGCCAGGAGACTAGCGCATACAATGAGCAGTTCTTC. Translated: CASQETSAYNEQFF.

This clonotype showed up many times. This rearrangement joins TRBV6-5 to TRBJ1-1; D is unclear. Germline V lookup: CDR1 MNHEY, CDR2 SVGAGI. The CDR3 runs 17 residues. V was cut by 2 bases and J by 0 bases, with 16 bases left in between. For the CDR3, the DNA is TGTGCCAGCAGTTACCGATTCTTTCGGCCCTTGAACACTGAAGCTTTCTTT. It translates to CASSYRFFRPLNTEAFF.

The chain carries TRBV24-1 and TRBJ2-1; 7 bases are a match to TRBD2. This CDR3 has 14 amino acids. Looked up from germline, CDR1 is KGHDR and CDR2 is SFDVKD. J lost 11 bases, V lost 11 bases, and 17 bases had no gene match. CDR3 sequence (DNA): TGTGCCATTGCGACTAGCAAGGGGAATGATAAGCAGTTCTTC. The encoded protein is CAIATSKGNDKQFF.

In this sample, this clonotype turned up many times. The rearrangement uses TRBV5-1 and TRBJ2-3, with TRBD2 identical over 9 bases. The CDR3 is made up of 15 amino acids. V shed 2 bases and J 2 bases; nucleotides not matched to a gene: 3. Germline lookup yields CDR1 SGHRS and CDR2 YFSETQ. The CDR3 region has the DNA TGCGCCAGCAGCTTTCGCGGGGGGGACACAGATACGCAGTATTTT. Protein sequence: CASSFRGGDTDTQYF. Together with reference TRBV5-1 and TRBJ2-3, the CDR3 gives the full variable domain: KAGVTQTPRYLIKTRGQQVTLSCSPISGHRSVSWYQQTPGQGLQFLFEYFSETQRNKGNFPGRFSGRQFSNSRSEMNVSTLELGDSALYLCASSFRGGDTDTQYFGPGTRLTVL.

The sample holds many counts of this clonotype. The chain joins TRBV4-1 to TRBJ2-7; 7 positions agree with TRBD1. This CDR3 region has 16 residues. With V trimmed by 5 bases and J by 7 bases, 17 bases remained unmatched. Germline V lookup: CDR1 MGHRA, CDR2 YSYEKL. CDR3: CASSKLRQGPSGEQYF. The CDR3 DNA follows: TGCGCCAGCAGCAAGCTCCGACAGGGACCCTCGGGGGAGCAGTACTTC.

The chain combines TRBV10-3 with TRBJ2-2; D possibly matches TRBD1 or TRBD2 (5 bases each). V gave up 3 bases and J gave up 4 bases, with 15 bases separating them. The CDR3 length is 16 residues. Germline values: CDR1 ENHRY, CDR2 SYGVKD. CDR3 amino acids: CAISDWGKRTTGELFF. CDR3 in DNA: TGTGCCATCAGTGATTGGGGCAAGCGGACCACCGGGGAGCTGTTTTTT.

This clonotype was recorded at least ten times. The chain recombines TRBV5-1 with TRBJ2-6, with 8 bases identical to TRBD1. The CDR3 has 15 residues. Per the germline V gene, CDR1 is SGHRS and CDR2 is YFSETQ. With V trimmed by 5 bases and J by 4 bases, 5 bases remained unmatched. Here the CDR3 DNA reads TGCGCCAGCAGTGCAGGGGGCTTCGGGGCCAACGTCCTGACTTTC. Protein product: CASSAGGFGANVLTF.